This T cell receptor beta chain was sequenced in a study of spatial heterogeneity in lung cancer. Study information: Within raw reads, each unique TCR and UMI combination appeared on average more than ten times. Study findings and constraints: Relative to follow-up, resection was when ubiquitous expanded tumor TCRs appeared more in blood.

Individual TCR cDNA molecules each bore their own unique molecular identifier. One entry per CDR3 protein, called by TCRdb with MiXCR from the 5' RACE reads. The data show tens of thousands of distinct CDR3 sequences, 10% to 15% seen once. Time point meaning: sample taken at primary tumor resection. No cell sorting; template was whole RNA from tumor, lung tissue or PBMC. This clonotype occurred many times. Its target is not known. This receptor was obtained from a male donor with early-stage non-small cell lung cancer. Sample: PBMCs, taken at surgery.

This CDR3 is CATRGPDTSTDTQYF. CDR3 bases: TGTGCCACTCGGGGACCCGATACTAGCACAGATACGCAGTATTTT. The genes are TRBV10-3 and TRBJ2-3; either TRBD1 or TRBD2 may fit D (5 bases each). The CDR3 has 15 residues. Deletions cut 10 bases from V and 0 bases from J, with 17 bases between. Per germline, CDR1 ENHRY and CDR2 SYGVKD.